This T cell receptor beta chain was found in a study of control samples from healthy donors and cancer patients. Per the germline V gene, CDR1 is MGHRA and CDR2 is YSYEKL. The V end was cut by 1 base, the J end by 2 bases, with 14 bases between. CDR3 length equals 16 residues. Produced via immunoSEQ multiplex PCR; TCRdb's table is partial and in-frame only. The table lists tens of thousands of clones, roughly 84% of them singletons. The sequenced material came from blood. The chain carries TRBV4-1 and TRBJ1-2; unclear D gene. The TCR was taken from a woman aged 45-60 years in good health. This chain's CDR3 is CASSQGWSDQNYGYTF. CDR3 DNA: TGCGCCAGCAGCCAAGGTTGGTCGGACCAAAACTATGGCTACACCTTC.